The 29 T cell receptor beta chains given below trace back to one sample, sequenced in a study of control samples from healthy donors and cancer patients. Clones were sequenced by immunoSEQ multiplex PCR, and TCRdb holds only the in-frame ones, with some missing. The sample has 40,000 to 45,000 clones, roughly 77% seen once. The sequenced sample consisted of formalin-fixed, paraffin-embedded tissue. The origin of the receptors is a male donor with melanoma.

The DNA of the CDR3 is TGCGCCAGCAGCTTGGCCGCCAGGGGGATTAATAATGAGCAGTTCTTC. This encodes CASSLAARGINNEQFF. The chain has TRBV5-1 and TRBJ2-1; TRBD1 matches at 7 bases. The V gene end was trimmed by 0 bases and the J gene end by 7 bases; junction bases not matched to a gene: 10. Germline CDR1 reads SGHRS; CDR2 reads YFSETQ. This CDR3 region has 16 residues.

The V call is TRBV2, the J call TRBJ2-3, with 8 positions matching TRBD1. CDR1 and CDR2 (germline): SNHLY, FYNNEI. The CDR3 contains 14 residues. V was clipped by 8 bases and J by 2 bases; unmatched bases: 6. CDR3 DNA: TGTGCCAGCGGGGGCAGGGGGCCCACAGATACGCAGTATTTT. Translated: CASGGRGPTDTQYF.

This clone has only a few counts. This chain uses TRBV24-1 with TRBJ2-5, with D possibly matching TRBD1 (5 bases). This CDR3 is 14 amino acids long. The V and J ends lost 0 bases and 7 bases respectively, with 11 bases between them. Germline values: CDR1 KGHDR, CDR2 SFDVKD. In nucleotides, the CDR3 is TGTGCCACCAGTGATTTGGACAGTGGGGCGACCCAGTACTTC. This gives the protein CATSDLDSGATQYF.

This chain links TRBV28 with TRBJ2-2, with a possible D match to TRBD1 (6 bases). The CDR3 is 15 amino acids. V shed 5 bases and J shed 7 bases, with 17 bases lying between them. Germline CDR1 reads MDHEN; CDR2 reads SYDVKM. CDR3 sequence: CASSTPGGDIGELFF. The CDR3 DNA reads as TGTGCCAGCAGTACCCCGGGTGGGGACATCGGGGAGCTGTTTTTT.

This chain links TRBV5-1 with TRBJ2-7; 8 nucleotides align to TRBD1. The length of the CDR3 is 14 residues. V was pared by 0 bases and J by 5 bases, with 4 bases of the junction left unmatched. Germline V lookup: CDR1 SGHRS, CDR2 YFSETQ. The CDR3 DNA reads as TGCGCCAGCAGCTTGGGACAGGGGTCCAACGAGCAGTACTTC. This gives the protein CASSLGQGSNEQYF.

This chain joins TRBV2 and TRBJ1-4; 9 nucleotides agree with TRBD1. J was trimmed by 7 bases and V by 2 bases; bases with no gene match: 2. Germline V lookup: CDR1 SNHLY, CDR2 FYNNEI. The length of the CDR3 is 14 residues. CDR3 protein: CASSELTGGEKLFF. CDR3 sequence (DNA): TGTGCCAGCAGTGAATTGACAGGGGGTGAAAAACTGTTTTTT.

This chain joins TRBV7-8 and TRBJ2-7, with D uncertain. Germline lookup yields CDR1 SGHVS and CDR2 FQNEAQ. V was trimmed by 4 bases and J by 6 bases, leaving 19 bases between them. CDR3 size: 15 residues. The DNA of the CDR3 is TGTGCCAGCAGCTCTGGAACTATTGTTCAGACCGAGCAGTACTTC. Translated: CASSSGTIVQTEQYF. Full variable domain (rest looked up from reference TRBV7-8 and TRBJ2-7): GAGVSQSPRYKVAKRGQDVALRCDPISGHVSLFWYQQALGQGPEFLTYFQNEAQLDKSGLPSDRFFAERPEGSVSTLKIQRTQQEDSAVYLCASSSGTIVQTEQYFGPGTRLTVT.

The chain is built from TRBV30 and TRBJ1-2; D gene uncertain. The germline CDR1 and CDR2 sequences are GTSNPN and SVGIG (reference sequence). This CDR3 is 13 amino acids long. Trimming cost V 1 base and J 6 bases, with 12 bases left between them. The CDR3 nucleotides are TGTGCCTGGAGTGCGTACGCTCGGAATGGCTACACCTTC. Its protein product is CAWSAYARNGYTF.

This chain uses TRBV28 with TRBJ2-3; D is uncertain. CDR3 length equals 13 residues. Germline CDR1 is MDHEN and CDR2 is SYDVKM. The V end was cut by 2 bases, the J end by 3 bases, with 6 bases between. CDR3 DNA sequence: TGTGCCAGCAGTTTACCCCAAACAGATACGCAGTATTTT. This translates into CASSLPQTDTQYF.

On this clone: Because the CDR3's place on the DNA is in doubt, the DNA is left out and the CDR3 is given as listed by TCRdb. The V and J genes are TRBV6-1 and TRBJ1-2; TRBD1 reflects the table's D call only, with no check against the DNA. The CDR3 has 18 residues if both end residues are counted. Germline lookup yields CDR1 MNHNS and CDR2 SASEGT. CDR3 sequence reads: CASSEVWEWGQSNYGYTF.

The chain recombines TRBV7-9 with TRBJ2-2; a possible D gene is TRBD2 (5 bases). Trimming removed 4 bases from V and 4 bases from J, with 10 bases in between. The CDR3 extends over 14 amino acids. Germline V lookup: CDR1 SEHNR, CDR2 FQNEAQ (reference sequence). The CDR3 spells CASSWTGSTGELFF. The CDR3 nucleotides read TGTGCCAGCAGCTGGACGGGAAGCACCGGGGAGCTGTTTTTT.

This clone occurred a few times. V usage is TRBV9 and J usage is TRBJ2-1, with TRBD2 matching 10 bases. This CDR3 spans 15 amino acids. Unmatched junction bases numbered 5, after V lost 0 bases and J lost 8 bases. CDR1 and CDR2 (germline): SGDLS, YYNGEE. The CDR3 DNA sequence: TGTGCCAGCAGCGTAGCGGGAGCGGGGGGGCATGAGCAGTTCTTC. Its translation is CASSVAGAGGHEQFF.

The genes are TRBV27 and TRBJ1-2; a weak D match, TRBD1 (6 bases). The germline V and J ends were trimmed by 4 bases and 5 bases, with 17 bases remaining between them. The germline CDR1 and CDR2 sequences are MNHEY and SMNVEV (reference sequence). The CDR3 extends over 15 amino acids. The CDR3 nucleotides are TGTGCCAGCAGTTCTACAGGGATCTCGGGGTATGGCTACACCTTC. Protein: CASSSTGISGYGYTF.

J is TRBJ2-5 and V is TRBV15; D may match TRBD1 or TRBD2 (6 bases each). The germline V gene has CDR1 LNHNV and CDR2 YYDKDF (reference sequence). V shed 0 bases and J shed 2 bases, with 19 bases lying between them. The CDR3 spans 18 residues. The CDR3 region is CATSRDLGGTYRQETQYF. The DNA of the CDR3 is TGTGCCACCAGCAGAGATCTCGGAGGGACATACCGTCAAGAGACCCAGTACTTC. The full variable domain, completed using reference TRBV15 and TRBJ2-5, is DAMVIQNPRYQVTQFGKPVTLSCSQTLNHNVMYWYQQKSSQAPKLLFHYYDKDFNNEADTPDNFQSRRPNTSFCFLDIRSPGLGDTAMYLCATSRDLGGTYRQETQYFGPGTRLLVL.

The rearrangement joins TRBV27 to TRBJ2-1; 14 nucleotides match TRBD2. The V gene's germline CDR1 is MNHEY and CDR2 SMNVEV (reference sequence). The CDR3 runs 22 residues. The J segment lost 8 bases and the V segment lost 4 bases, leaving 25 bases of the junction unmatched. For the CDR3, the DNA is TGTGCCAGCAGTTCGCTGGGGGTGACAAGTCCCGGGACTAGCGGGAGTATGTATGAGCAGTTCTTC. Translation gives CASSSLGVTSPGTSGSMYEQFF.

This rearrangement joins TRBV11-2 to TRBJ2-5; 10 bases are shared with TRBD2. The germline gives CDR1 SGHAT, CDR2 FQNNGV. J lost 6 bases, V lost 5 bases, and 9 bases had no gene match. CDR3 length: 15 amino acids. CDR3 sequence (DNA): TGTGCCAGCAGCCCATCAGCGGGAGGGCCGAAGACCCAGTACTTC. This encodes CASSPSAGGPKTQYF.

The chain combines TRBV21-1 with TRBJ1-4; whether TRBD1, the table's D call, matches the DNA was not checked. TRBV21-1 represents a pseudogene. This CDR3 has 16 amino acids. The chain's CDR3 is CASSKRVSTDCTELFF. CDR3 DNA: TGTGCCAGCAGCAAAAGAGTGAGTACAGATTGTACGGAACTGTTTTTT.

This clone was counted only a few times. The gene calls are TRBV7-3 and TRBJ2-2; 7 bases align to TRBD2. Germline loops: CDR1 SGHTA, CDR2 FQGTGA. This CDR3 comprises 14 residues. After removal of 7 bases from V and 0 bases from J, the junction contained 2 bases not matched to a gene. The CDR3 DNA sequence: TGTGCCAGCACCGCGGGGGCGAACACCGGGGAGCTGTTTTTT. Residues: CASTAGANTGELFF.

V usage is TRBV10-3 and J usage is TRBJ2-3; TRBD2 matches 8 bases. The CDR3 totals 14 residues. Germline V gene sequence: CDR1 ENHRY, CDR2 SYGVKD. The V gene end was trimmed by 2 bases and the J gene end by 4 bases; junction bases not matched to a gene: 2. The CDR3 spells CAISEREGPDTQYF. The CDR3 bases are TGTGCCATCAGTGAGCGGGAGGGCCCAGATACGCAGTATTTT.

This clone was seen a single time. The chain carries TRBV11-2 and TRBJ2-7, with D unresolved. Germline V lookup: CDR1 SGHAT, CDR2 FQNNGV. V was pared by 5 bases and J by 2 bases, with 19 bases between. CDR3 size: 16 residues. CDR3 DNA sequence: TGTGCCAGCAGCCTGGCCCCCAGACCTCGCCCCTACGAGCAGTACTTC. Amino acids: CASSLAPRPRPYEQYF.

The rearrangement links TRBV2 to TRBJ2-5; D is undetermined. The CDR3 consists of 12 residues. Trimming cost V 4 bases and J 1 base, with 4 bases left between them. The germline V gene encodes CDR1 SNHLY and CDR2 FYNNEI. The CDR3, as DNA: TGTGCCAGCAGTGGACCCCAAGAGACCCAGTACTTC. Amino acid sequence: CASSGPQETQYF.

This clone was seen a few times. The same CDR3 is also encoded by other DNA sequences in this sample. The chain carries TRBV11-1 and TRBJ2-2; no clear D. CDR3 size: 14 residues. Germline-derived CDR1 and CDR2 are SGHAT and FQDESV (reference sequence). Trimming stripped 4 bases from V and 7 bases from J, with 13 bases between. The CDR3 loop is CASSSMAASGELFF. The CDR3 DNA is TGTGCCAGCAGCTCGATGGCGGCTAGCGGGGAGCTGTTTTTT.

This clone was observed a handful of times. The chain carries TRBV7-2 and TRBJ2-5; 8 nucleotides align to TRBD2. This CDR3 contains 17 residues. Germline trimming cut 8 bases from V and 5 bases from J; bases unmatched to any gene: 19. In germline, CDR1 is SGHTA, CDR2 FQGNSA. The CDR3 DNA reads as TGTGCCAGCGCATCCCCGGGCCGCGGGAGGCGGGGGGAGACCCAGTACTTC. Protein sequence: CASASPGRGRRGETQYF.

This chain joins TRBV7-8 and TRBJ2-6; D gene ambiguous. The germline V gene has CDR1 SGHVS and CDR2 FQNEAQ. This CDR3 has 16 amino acids. The V end was cut by 5 bases, the J end by 0 bases, with 11 bases between. Here the CDR3 DNA reads TGTGCCAGCAGCCCCTTTGCAGTCTCTGGGGCCAACGTCCTGACTTTC. This sequence encodes CASSPFAVSGANVLTF.

The CDR3 protein is CASMAGNSNQPQHF. CDR3 DNA: TGTGCCAGCATGGCGGGGAATAGCAATCAGCCCCAGCATTTT. The rearrangement joins TRBV27 to TRBJ1-5, with D hard to call. The V end lost 7 bases, the J end lost 0 bases, and 10 bases lay between the germline ends. Germline assignment: CDR1 MNHEY and CDR2 SMNVEV (reference sequence). The CDR3 loop spans 14 amino acids.

This clone occurred once. The chain links TRBV27 to TRBJ2-7, with D possibly matching TRBD1 (5 bases). The CDR3 covers 15 residues. V was shortened by 0 bases and J by 0 bases, with 9 bases between the two germline ends. Per the germline V gene, CDR1 is MNHEY and CDR2 is SMNVEV (reference sequence). CDR3 DNA sequence: TGTGCCAGCAGTTTATCGTTCCAGGGCTCCTACGAGCAGTACTTC. Protein product: CASSLSFQGSYEQYF.

The genes are TRBV28 and TRBJ2-7, with 8 bases identical to TRBD1. This CDR3 has 15 residues. Germline V gene data show CDR1 as MDHEN and CDR2 as SYDVKM. The V gene end was trimmed by 3 bases and the J gene end by 1 base; junction bases not matched to a gene: 5. In DNA form, the CDR3 reads TGTGCCAGCAGTTTGGGTCAGGGGGCTTCCTACGAGCAGTACTTC. Protein product: CASSLGQGASYEQYF.

The rearrangement links TRBV11-3 to TRBJ1-1; weak D call: TRBD1 (5 bases). V lost 5 bases and J 0 bases, leaving 10 bases between the germline ends. This CDR3 comprises 14 residues. Looked up from germline, CDR1 is SGHNT and CDR2 is YENEEA. The CDR3 bases are TGTGCCAGCAGCCTGACAGCTGTGAACACTGAAGCTTTCTTT. Protein: CASSLTAVNTEAFF.

The chain has TRBV2 and TRBJ1-3; D is possibly TRBD1 (6 bases). The CDR3 consists of 13 residues. Trimming removed 9 bases at V and 4 bases at J, with 13 bases between. The germline V gene encodes CDR1 SNHLY and CDR2 FYNNEI. DNA of the CDR3: TGTGCCAGTCAAGACAGGACAGGAAACACCATATATTTT. Translating gives CASQDRTGNTIYF. The complete variable domain, with remaining parts taken from reference TRBV2 and TRBJ1-3, reads EPEVTQTPSHQVTQMGQEVILRCVPISNHLYFYWYRQILGQKVEFLVSFYNNEISEKSEIFDDQFSVERPDGSNFTLKIRSTKLEDSAMYFCASQDRTGNTIYFGEGSWLTVV.